These 22 T cell receptor beta chains were all obtained from the same sample, sequenced in a study of post-analysis software for immune sequencing data. The antigens of these receptors remain unknown. Study-wide results and limits: Five TRBV segments appeared more often in patients than in controls, and TRBV5-6, TRBV5-1 and TRBV20-1 were among these.

Unique molecular identifiers had been added to the TCR beta cDNA libraries. One entry per CDR3 protein results from TCRdb running MiXCR on the PCR reads. The data contain around 710,000 distinct CDR3 sequences, approximately 44% of them singletons. The sequencing input was blood. The receptors shown here come from a girl under 18 with multiple sclerosis.

The chain couples TRBV19 to TRBJ2-1, with a possible D match to TRBD1 (5 bases). V lost 2 bases, J lost 8 bases, and 16 bases lay in between. This CDR3 comprises 15 residues. Germline V CDR1 and CDR2: LNHDA, SQIVND (reference sequence). The CDR3 sequence: CASSISSKGKDEQFF. CDR3 bases: TGTGCCAGTAGTATAAGTAGTAAGGGGAAGGATGAGCAGTTCTTC. The full variable domain, completed using reference TRBV19 and TRBJ2-1, is DGGITQSPKYLFRKEGQNVTLSCEQNLNHDAMYWYRQDPGQGLRLIYYSQIVNDFQKGDIAEGYSVSREKKESFPLTVTSAQKNPTAFYLCASSISSKGKDEQFFGPGTRLTVL.

This chain uses TRBV2 with TRBJ2-1; TRBD1 is a possible D gene (6 bases). CDR3 length: 17 residues. Germline CDR1 reads SNHLY; CDR2 reads FYNNEI. Trimming pared 5 bases from V and 7 bases from J, leaving 24 bases between. Here the CDR3 DNA reads TGTGCCAGCAGTCGAGTTCCCGGGACAACCCCTCGGAATGAGCAGTTCTTC. It is translated as CASSRVPGTTPRNEQFF. Combining the CDR3 with reference TRBV2 and TRBJ2-1 gives the whole variable domain EPEVTQTPSHQVTQMGQEVILRCVPISNHLYFYWYRQILGQKVEFLVSFYNNEISEKSEIFDDQFSVERPDGSNFTLKIRSTKLEDSAMYFCASSRVPGTTPRNEQFFGPGTRLTVL.

The chain carries TRBV10-3 and TRBJ2-5; TRBD2 aligns across 8 bases. From germline, CDR1 is ENHRY and CDR2 SYGVKD. This CDR3 has 13 residues. Trimming cost V 6 bases and J 2 bases; bases outside gene matches: 2. CDR3 in amino acids: CAISRGGQETQYF. In nucleotides, the CDR3 is TGTGCCATCAGCCGGGGGGGTCAAGAGACCCAGTACTTC.

This clonotype appeared a few times. The CDR3 is CASSPRTSGRGVEADTQYF. CDR3 coding DNA: TGTGCCAGCAGCCCCCGGACTAGCGGGAGAGGAGTGGAAGCAGATACGCAGTATTTT. The V and J genes are TRBV7-6 and TRBJ2-3; 13 bases map to TRBD2. J lost 4 bases, V lost 5 bases, and 15 bases had no gene match. CDR1 SGHVS and CDR2 FNYEAQ come from the germline V gene. The CDR3 contains 19 residues.

The V call is TRBV27, the J call TRBJ2-5; D may be TRBD1 (7 bases). The J call could be wrong; TRBJ2-7 is a better fit for the DNA end. Germline assignment: CDR1 MNHEY and CDR2 SMNVEV (reference sequence). The CDR3 has 14 residues. The CDR3, as DNA: TGTGCCAGCAGTTCAGGGGGGATAACCTACGAGCAGTACTTC. Its protein product is CASSSGGITYEQYF.

The chain joins TRBV2 to TRBJ2-1, with 9 bases identical to TRBD2. With 7 bases clipped from V and 0 bases from J, the junction kept 7 bases outside the gene matches. The CDR3 is 16 amino acids. Germline lookup yields CDR1 SNHLY and CDR2 FYNNEI. The CDR3 loop is CASTATSGSSYNEQFF. The CDR3 coding sequence is TGTGCCAGCACTGCGACTAGCGGAAGCTCCTACAATGAGCAGTTCTTC.

The V gene is TRBV20-1, the J gene TRBJ2-3; 8 bases are a match to TRBD2. From germline, CDR1 is DFQATT and CDR2 SNEGSKA (reference sequence). Unmatched junction bases numbered 8, after V lost 5 bases and J lost 1 base. This CDR3 has 15 residues. The CDR3 DNA sequence: TGCAGTGCTCCCGGGGGGGGATTAGGCACAGATACGCAGTATTTT. Its protein is CSAPGGGLGTDTQYF.

The chain uses TRBV5-1 and TRBJ2-1; TRBD2 agrees at 11 bases. The V segment lost 1 base and the J segment 6 bases; nucleotides outside the gene matches: 6. CDR1 SGHRS and CDR2 YFSETQ come from the germline V gene. The CDR3 spans 16 residues. DNA of the CDR3: TGCGCCAGCAGCTTGAAACCGGGACTAGCGGCCAATGAGCAGTTCTTC. It encodes CASSLKPGLAANEQFF.

The rearrangement links TRBV4-1 to TRBJ2-5; D unclear. CDR1 MGHRA and CDR2 YSYEKL come from the germline V gene. Trimming stripped 1 base from V and 5 bases from J, with 11 bases between. This CDR3 is built from 14 residues. The CDR3 is CASSQVQLGETQYF. CDR3 nucleotide sequence: TGCGCCAGCAGCCAAGTTCAGCTAGGGGAGACCCAGTACTTC.

V is TRBV6-6 and J is TRBJ2-7; the D gene is possibly TRBD1 (5 bases). Trimming pared 6 bases from V and 3 bases from J, leaving 12 bases between. CDR3 length: 13 amino acids. CDR1 MNHNY and CDR2 SVGAGI come from the germline V gene (reference sequence). CDR3 nucleotide sequence: TGTGCCAGCAGCTTCGTAGGGGACTACGAGCAGTACTTC. Its translation: CASSFVGDYEQYF.

The V call is TRBV6-5, the J call TRBJ2-1; D is ambiguous. The V end lost 5 bases, the J end lost 0 bases, and 11 bases lay between the germline ends. CDR1 is MNHEY and CDR2 is SVGAGI in the germline V gene. The CDR3 spans 15 residues. In DNA, the CDR3 is TGTGCCAGCAGTGACGCACAGAGCTCCTACAATGAGCAGTTCTTC. Its translation: CASSDAQSSYNEQFF.

The gene calls are TRBV29-1 and TRBJ2-7, with D possibly matching TRBD2 (6 bases). V shed 4 bases and J shed 5 bases, with 24 bases lying between them. CDR1 is SQVTM and CDR2 is ANQGSEA in the germline V gene. The CDR3 spans 16 residues. The CDR3 bases are TGCAGCGTTGTCGGTGGAGGGGACGTCGGTATCAACGAGCAGTACTTC. Protein: CSVVGGGDVGINEQYF.

The chain links TRBV28 to TRBJ1-3, with unresolved D. CDR1 is MDHEN, CDR2 SYDVKM, per germline. This CDR3 spans 15 amino acids. V lost 2 bases to trimming and J lost 0 bases, with 8 bases between them. The CDR3: CASSLNDYSGNTIYF. The CDR3 DNA reads TGTGCCAGCAGTTTAAACGACTACTCTGGAAACACCATATATTTT.

This CDR3 reads CAISSNWDRPLEQYF. CDR3 bases: TGTGCCATCAGCAGCAACTGGGACAGACCTCTGGAGCAGTACTTC. The chain employs TRBV10-3 and TRBJ2-7; 7 nucleotides line up with TRBD1. Germline V lookup: CDR1 ENHRY, CDR2 SYGVKD. The CDR3 totals 15 residues. The J segment lost 7 bases and the V segment lost 6 bases, leaving 15 bases of the junction unmatched.

This clonotype turned up a few times. This chain joins TRBV29-1 and TRBJ1-2; D call uncertain. Germline V lookup: CDR1 SQVTM, CDR2 ANQGSEA. V gave up 7 bases and J gave up 6 bases, with 12 bases separating them. The CDR3 runs to 11 residues. The CDR3 coding sequence is TGCAGCGCCCCACTGGGCGATGGCTACACCTTC. This gives the protein CSAPLGDGYTF.

This chain connects TRBV12-3 or TRBV12-4 to TRBJ1-1, with 7 nucleotides matching TRBD1. The CDR3 totals 15 residues. V gave up 3 bases and J gave up 8 bases; unmatched junction bases: 12. The CDR3 DNA follows: TGTGCCAGCAGTTTGACAGGGAAGTCTACTGGAGAAGCTTTCTTT. Residues: CASSLTGKSTGEAFF.

The V and J genes are TRBV18 and TRBJ1-5; the D is unclear. V lost 2 bases and J lost 6, with 11 bases in between. The V gene's germline CDR1 is KGHSH and CDR2 LQKENI. CDR3 length: 14 residues. This CDR3 is CASSPRRQSQPQHF. As DNA, the CDR3 is TGTGCCAGCTCACCAAGGAGGCAGAGTCAGCCCCAGCATTTT.

This clonotype occurred a few times. This sequence joins TRBV29-1 and TRBJ1-5, with D possibly being TRBD1 (6 bases). The germline CDR1 and CDR2 sequences are SQVTM and ANQGSEA. Between the trimmed V and J ends, which lost 3 bases and 3 bases, there was a span of 9 bases. This CDR3 has 13 amino acids. CDR3 nucleotides: TGCAGCGTTGATTTGGGGGCCAATCAGCCCCAGCATTTT. It specifies CSVDLGANQPQHF.

V usage is TRBV7-2 and J usage is TRBJ1-4; no clear D gene. This CDR3 is 13 amino acids long. The germline V gene encodes CDR1 SGHTA and CDR2 FQGNSA. V dropped 6 bases and J dropped 7 bases, with 12 bases sitting between them. DNA of the CDR3: TGTGCCAGCAGTCCCAGCCGATCTGAAAAACTGTTTTTT. This translates into CASSPSRSEKLFF.

This rearrangement joins TRBV28 to TRBJ2-7, with D possibly called TRBD1 or TRBD2 (5 bases each). Trimming shortened V by 2 bases and J by 0 bases, and 11 bases separated the two germline ends. CDR3 length: 15 residues. From germline, CDR1 is MDHEN and CDR2 SYDVKM. DNA for the CDR3: TGTGCCAGCAGTTTAGGAGGACATGTCTCCTACGAGCAGTACTTC. Translated, it gives CASSLGGHVSYEQYF.

A few counts support this clonotype. The chain uses TRBV2 and TRBJ2-7; D is uncertain. The CDR3 spans 12 residues. Trimming took 5 bases from V and 10 from J, leaving 15 bases between them. CDR1 and CDR2 (germline): SNHLY, FYNNEI. This chain's CDR3 is CASSTHKSGQYF. The DNA for the CDR3 is TGTGCCAGCAGTACTCATAAGTCGGGCCAGTACTTC. Variable domain in full (rest from reference TRBV2 and TRBJ2-7): EPEVTQTPSHQVTQMGQEVILRCVPISNHLYFYWYRQILGQKVEFLVSFYNNEISEKSEIFDDQFSVERPDGSNFTLKIRSTKLEDSAMYFCASSTHKSGQYFGPGTRLTVT.

The CDR3 is CASSLSTGSTYNEQFF. The CDR3 coding sequence is TGTGCCAGCAGTTTATCAACGGGATCCACCTACAATGAGCAGTTCTTC. V gene TRBV12-3 or TRBV12-4 combines with J gene TRBJ2-1, with D perhaps TRBD2 (5 bases). The CDR3 spans 16 residues. The V gene lost 2 bases and the J gene lost 2 bases, with 13 bases spanning the gap.